This T cell receptor (beta chain) is drawn from a study of tumor-infiltrating lymphocytes in primary liver carcinoma. The input was 500 ng total RNA; TCR beta cDNA was made from it with a constant-region primer. TCR beta libraries came from three nested multiplex PCR rounds using slightly modified ARM-PCR. The two initial PCR rounds, about 9 cycles each, used TRBV1-TRBV30 forward and C-beta reverse primers. TCRdb passed the multiplex PCR reads through MiXCR, listing each CDR3 protein once. The top ten clones hold less than 40% of a sample with 20,000 to 30,000 distinct CDR3 sequences, approximately 80% of them seen once. Extraction of RNA together with DNA used about 17-31 mg of unsorted bulk tissue. The germline CDR1 and CDR2 sequences are SGDLS and YYNGEE. The trim removed 2 bases at V and 9 bases at J, leaving 7 bases unmatched. The CDR3 extends over 13 amino acids. As regards this clonotype: Its specificity is not known.

Study-wide findings and caveats: There were only about 8-25% of top clones found in all five tumor regions. Tumor region pairs overlapped more than did tumor-adjacent and tumor-blood pairs. Blood trailed tumors significantly in top-250-clone fraction (p = 0.039).

This chain connects TRBV9 to TRBJ1-2; the match to TRBD1 covers 7 bases. The sequence came from a woman in her 30s with primary liver carcinoma and hepatitis B virus infection. Material: liver tumor tissue from sampling region 5. Subset given: tumor region T5, tumor centre. In DNA form, the CDR3 reads TGTGCCAGCAGCGTTACAGGGGAGGAAAGCTACACCTTC. This codes for CASSVTGEESYTF.